Reported below is one TCR beta chain. No antigen is known for it. This record comes from a study of T cell responses to AZD1222 COVID-19 vaccine. General observations from the study: Only 5 or 6 individuals given AZD1222 were seropositive at baseline. Vaccine-associated CD4 TCRs spanned spike, dominant at 160-218 and 743-854. Close to half of all spike-specific TCRs reportedly target regions of the variants that are unmutated.

The CDR3 extends over 13 amino acids. Deletions cut 3 bases from V and 9 bases from J, with 15 bases between. Method: immunoSEQ multiplex PCR; TCRdb's copy keeps in-frame clones and lacks some. Of 100,000 to 120,000 clones in the sample, roughly 89% were seen once. The chain links TRBV12-3 or TRBV12-4 to TRBJ2-7; maybe TRBD2 (6 bases). This sequence originates from an adult in good health. Specimen: peripheral blood, collected on day 0 of MenACWY control vaccination. The CDR3 loop is CASSFGTSWVQYF. The CDR3 DNA reads as TGTGCCAGCAGTTTTGGGACTTCGTGGGTGCAGTACTTC.